A selection of T cell receptor beta chains follows, all from one sample in a study of Ad26.COV2.S vaccination and SARS-CoV-2 variants. Repertoires were generated with immunoSEQ multiplex PCR, while TCRdb's copy carries only in-frame clones and drops some. The sample shows 250,000 to 300,000 clones, over 75% of them seen only once. The source material was peripheral blood, sampled in a trial of Ad26.COV2.S vaccine versus placebo. These receptors came from a person between 18 and 59 years old who received the Ad26.COV2.S COVID-19 vaccine or a placebo. CDR3s include the opening cysteine and the closing phenylalanine or tryptophan. The D gene is left open where the match is weak. Clone size is stated in some rows and not others, as once, few, many or a class when expanded.

CDR3 protein | CDR3 DNA | D gene | clone size | J gene | V gene
CASSESSFPREKLFF | TGCGCCAGCAGTGAGTCCTCCTTTCCCAGGGAAAAACTGTTTTTT | - | - | TRBJ1-4 | TRBV10-1
CASILTSGGSNEQFF | TGTGCCAGCATCCTGACTAGCGGGGGGAGCAATGAGCAGTTCTTC | TRBD2 | - | TRBJ2-1 | TRBV6-5
CASSSGYSNQPQHF | TGTGCCAGCAGTTCAGGGTATAGCAATCAGCCCCAGCATTTT | - | once | TRBJ1-5 | TRBV27
CASSQGQGALVNYGYTF | TGCGCCAGCAGCCAAGGACAGGGGGCACTCGTTAACTATGGCTACACCTTC | TRBD1 | - | TRBJ1-2 | TRBV4-3
CASSLQGAIYEQYF | TGTGCCAGCAGCTTACAGGGGGCGATCTACGAGCAGTACTTC | TRBD1 | - | TRBJ2-7 | TRBV7-9
CASSLWGASSGANVLTF | TGTGCCAGCAGTTTGTGGGGGGCGAGCTCTGGGGCCAACGTCCTGACTTTC | - | - | TRBJ2-6 | TRBV27
CASSLQGRSNQPQHF | TGTGCCAGCAGCCTACAGGGGAGAAGCAATCAGCCCCAGCATTTT | TRBD1 | once | TRBJ1-5 | TRBV6-5
CAWRIWTSGEQYF | TGTGCCTGGAGGATTTGGACATCAGGCGAGCAGTACTTC | - | - | TRBJ2-7 | TRBV30
CSASSGRATDTQYF | TGCAGCGCTAGTAGCGGGAGGGCCACAGATACGCAGTATTTT | TRBD2 | - | TRBJ2-3 | TRBV29-1
CASSRNPGELSEQYF | TGTGCCAGCAGCAGAAACCCAGGGGAATTGAGCGAGCAGTACTTC | - | - | TRBJ2-7 | TRBV2
CASSRDRDGSPLHF | TGTGCCAGCAGCCGAGACAGGGACGGTTCACCCCTCCACTTT | TRBD1 | - | TRBJ1-6 | TRBV7-8
CASSYGPGGQYF | TGTGCCAGCAGCTACGGACCTGGGGGGCAGTATTTT | - | - | TRBJ2-3 | TRBV14
CASSTTAGLGYEQYF | TGTGCCAGCAGCACAACCGCGGGACTTGGATACGAGCAGTACTTC | - | - | TRBJ2-7 | TRBV6-5
CASSLDRGEDGYTF | TGTGCCAGCAGCTTGGACAGGGGTGAGGATGGCTACACCTTC | TRBD1 | - | TRBJ1-2 | TRBV5-4
CASSLGSYEQYF | TGTGCCAGCAGCTTAGGCTCCTACGAGCAGTACTTC | - | few | TRBJ2-7 | TRBV7-9
CASPPGRASTDTQYF | TGTGCCAGTCCACCGGGAAGGGCTAGCACAGATACGCAGTATTTT | - | - | TRBJ2-3 | TRBV9